This is a list of T cell receptor beta chains from one sample in a study of blood T cells in healthy people across ages. TCRdb reprocessed the 5' RACE reads with MiXCR, giving one entry per CDR3 protein. Among hundreds of thousands of distinct CDR3 sequences listed, under 45% were seen once. The specimen sequenced was blood. These receptor sequences come from a man in his sixties in good health. CDR3s include the opening cysteine and the closing phenylalanine or tryptophan. A D gene is named only where the DNA matches it firmly.

CDR3aa	d_gene	v_gene	j_gene	len
CASSGITGENYGYTF	TRBD1	TRBV7-9	TRBJ1-2	15
CASSKQAGHEQFF	.	TRBV6-4	TRBJ2-1	13
CSARGGDEKNSPLHF	.	TRBV20-1	TRBJ1-6	15
CASSVDDSSYNEQFF	.	TRBV9	TRBJ2-1	15
CSASGWTGLSLEQYF	TRBD1	TRBV20-1	TRBJ2-7	15
CASSLSIPGQTLGAQHF	TRBD1	TRBV27	TRBJ1-5	17
CASSLRLGTTDTQYF	.	TRBV7-2	TRBJ2-3	15
CASSQDGAPPATNEKLFF	.	TRBV4-3	TRBJ1-4	18
CASSQELGYEQYF	.	TRBV4-3	TRBJ2-7	13
CASSLRVGASDTQYF	.	TRBV12-3/TRBV12-4	TRBJ2-3	15
CAIASGGYVTQYF	TRBD2	TRBV24-1	TRBJ2-3	13
CASSQVPGTGGNYNEQFF	TRBD1	TRBV4-1	TRBJ2-1	18
CSARTYSYEQYF	.	TRBV20-1	TRBJ2-7	12
CASRPFPDRANYGYTF	TRBD1	TRBV5-1	TRBJ1-2	16
CSARMGNQPQHF	.	TRBV20-1	TRBJ1-5	12
CASSQDRASGGNEQFF	TRBD2	TRBV4-3	TRBJ2-1	16
CATRGTSTDTQYF	.	TRBV6-2/TRBV6-3	TRBJ2-3	13
CADQWASGGSDTQYF	TRBD2	TRBV7-2	TRBJ2-3	15
CASSQQPWGYNEQFF	.	TRBV4-1	TRBJ2-1	15
CASSCRDYEQYF	.	TRBV6-2/TRBV6-3	.	12
CASIQDIVSYNEQYF	.	TRBV2	TRBJ2-5	15
CDSSADTRTDTQYF	.	TRBV7-9	TRBJ2-3	14
CASSWTGAEAFF	TRBD1	TRBV6-1	TRBJ1-1	12
CASSVEGGSYNEQFF	.	TRBV9	TRBJ2-1	15
CASSPGQGVHEQYF	TRBD1	TRBV27	TRBJ2-7	14
CASSFLSGELHEQYF	.	TRBV6-6	TRBJ2-7	15
CASSLGTATAKTQYF	.	TRBV7-8	TRBJ2-5	15
CASSYSLLYEQYF	.	TRBV6-2/TRBV6-3	TRBJ2-7	13
CASSPGRVSYEQYF	.	TRBV5-1	TRBJ2-7	14
CSVVVREYNEQFF	.	TRBV29-1	TRBJ2-1	13
CASSSSPEQYF	.	TRBV7-9	TRBJ2-7	11
CASRVRTAGNNEQFF	.	TRBV6-6	TRBJ2-1	15
CASSPPTNYGYTF	.	TRBV14	TRBJ1-2	13
CASSQEKAGRVSYNEQYF	.	TRBV14	TRBJ2-7	18
CASSVPVAGVYNEQFF	TRBD2	TRBV28	TRBJ2-1	16
CASSTGLMGDTQYF	.	TRBV5-1	TRBJ2-3	14
CASGLDVLNSPLHF	.	TRBV4-3	TRBJ1-6	14
CSARARPETQYF	.	TRBV20-1	TRBJ2-5	12
CSARDLGLTDTEAFF	.	TRBV20-1	TRBJ1-1	15
CASSSGLAGGSGANVQTF	TRBD2	TRBV7-9	TRBJ2-6	18
CASSSTGGVQPQHF	TRBD1	TRBV28	TRBJ1-5	14
CASSPNSSRSNRGYTF	.	TRBV27	TRBJ1-2	16
CASSQDLQRGLETQYF	TRBD2	TRBV4-1	TRBJ2-5	16